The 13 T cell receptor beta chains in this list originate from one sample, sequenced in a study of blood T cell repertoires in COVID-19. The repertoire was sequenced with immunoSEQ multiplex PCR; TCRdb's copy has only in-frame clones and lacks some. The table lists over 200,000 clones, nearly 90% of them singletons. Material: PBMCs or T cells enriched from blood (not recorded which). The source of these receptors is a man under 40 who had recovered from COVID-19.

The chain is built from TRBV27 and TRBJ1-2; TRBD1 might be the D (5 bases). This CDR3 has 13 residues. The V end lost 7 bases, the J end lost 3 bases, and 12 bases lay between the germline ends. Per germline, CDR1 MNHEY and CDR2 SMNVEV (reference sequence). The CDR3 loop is CASTPAGDYGYTF. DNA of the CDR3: TGTGCCAGCACACCTGCGGGGGACTATGGCTACACCTTC.

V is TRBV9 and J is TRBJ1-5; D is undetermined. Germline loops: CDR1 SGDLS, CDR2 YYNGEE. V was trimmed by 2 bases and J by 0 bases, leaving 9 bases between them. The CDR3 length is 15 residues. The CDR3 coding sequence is TGTGCCAGCAGCGTTTCAGGTGATAGCAATCAGCCCCAGCATTTT. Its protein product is CASSVSGDSNQPQHF. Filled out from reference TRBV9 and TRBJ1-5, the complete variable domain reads DSGVTQTPKHLITATGQRVTLRCSPRSGDLSVYWYQQSLDQGLQFLIQYYNGEERAKGNILERFSAQQFPDLHSELNLSSLELGDSALYFCASSVSGDSNQPQHFGDGTRLSIL.

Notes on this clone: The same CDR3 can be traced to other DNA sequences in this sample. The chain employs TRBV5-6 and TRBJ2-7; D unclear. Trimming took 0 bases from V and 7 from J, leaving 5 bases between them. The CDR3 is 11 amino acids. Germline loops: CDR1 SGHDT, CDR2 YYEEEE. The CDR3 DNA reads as TGTGCCAGCAGCTTGGCTCGGGAGCAGTACTTC. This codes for CASSLAREQYF.

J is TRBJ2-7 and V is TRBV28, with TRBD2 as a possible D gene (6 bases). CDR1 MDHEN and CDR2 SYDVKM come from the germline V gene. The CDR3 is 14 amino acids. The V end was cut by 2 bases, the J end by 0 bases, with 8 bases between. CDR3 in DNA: TGTGCCAGCAGTTTAGCGGGAAGCTCCTACGAGCAGTACTTC. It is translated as CASSLAGSSYEQYF.

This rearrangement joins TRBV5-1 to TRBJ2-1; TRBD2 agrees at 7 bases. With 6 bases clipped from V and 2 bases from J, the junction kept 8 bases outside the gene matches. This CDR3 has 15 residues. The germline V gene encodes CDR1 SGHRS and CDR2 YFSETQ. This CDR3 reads CASTPSSGTYNEQFF. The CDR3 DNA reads TGCGCCAGCACCCCCTCTAGCGGAACCTACAATGAGCAGTTCTTC.

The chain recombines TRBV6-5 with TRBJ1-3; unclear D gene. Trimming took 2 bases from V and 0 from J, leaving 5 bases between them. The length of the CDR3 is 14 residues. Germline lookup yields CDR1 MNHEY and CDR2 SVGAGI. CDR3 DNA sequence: TGTGCCAGCAGTTACGAGGGCTCTGGAAACACCATATATTTT. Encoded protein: CASSYEGSGNTIYF.

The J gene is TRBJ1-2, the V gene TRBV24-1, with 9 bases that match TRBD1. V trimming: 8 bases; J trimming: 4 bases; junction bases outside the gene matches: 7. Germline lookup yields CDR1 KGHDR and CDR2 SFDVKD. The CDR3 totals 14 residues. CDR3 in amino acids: CATNPGTGSYGYTF. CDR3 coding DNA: TGTGCCACCAATCCCGGGACAGGGAGCTATGGCTACACCTTC.

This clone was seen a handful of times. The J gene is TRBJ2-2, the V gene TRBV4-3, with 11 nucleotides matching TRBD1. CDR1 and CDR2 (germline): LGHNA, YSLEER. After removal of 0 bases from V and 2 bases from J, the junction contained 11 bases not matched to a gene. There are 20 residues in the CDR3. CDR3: CASSQEWDRGLGPNTGELFF. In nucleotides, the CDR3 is TGCGCCAGCAGCCAAGAATGGGACAGGGGGTTAGGGCCTAACACCGGGGAGCTGTTTTTT.

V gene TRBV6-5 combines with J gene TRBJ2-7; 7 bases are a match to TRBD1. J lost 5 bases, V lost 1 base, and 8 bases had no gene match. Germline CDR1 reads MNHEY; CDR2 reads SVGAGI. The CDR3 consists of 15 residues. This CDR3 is CASSYFKDRSDEQYF. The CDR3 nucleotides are TGTGCCAGCAGTTACTTTAAGGACAGGTCCGACGAGCAGTACTTC.

This chain's CDR3 is CAISESKSLAVYGYTF. CDR3 bases: TGTGCCATCAGTGAGTCGAAAAGTTTGGCTGTCTATGGCTACACCTTC. The chain recombines TRBV10-3 with TRBJ1-2; D is ambiguous. Germline CDR1 is ENHRY and CDR2 is SYGVKD. CDR3 length equals 16 residues. The germline V and J ends were trimmed by 0 bases and 4 bases, with 15 bases remaining between them.

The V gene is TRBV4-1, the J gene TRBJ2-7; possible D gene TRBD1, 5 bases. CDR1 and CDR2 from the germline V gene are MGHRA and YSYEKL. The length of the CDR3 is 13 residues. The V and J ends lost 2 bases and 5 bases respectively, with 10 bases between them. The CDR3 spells CASSQFQGNEQYF. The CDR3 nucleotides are TGCGCCAGCAGCCAATTCCAGGGTAACGAGCAGTACTTC.

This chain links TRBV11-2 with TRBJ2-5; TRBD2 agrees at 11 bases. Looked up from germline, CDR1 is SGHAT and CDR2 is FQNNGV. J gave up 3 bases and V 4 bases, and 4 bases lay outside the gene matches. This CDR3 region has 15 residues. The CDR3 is CASSWASGGKETQYF. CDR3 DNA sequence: TGTGCCAGCAGCTGGGCTAGCGGGGGGAAAGAGACCCAGTACTTC.

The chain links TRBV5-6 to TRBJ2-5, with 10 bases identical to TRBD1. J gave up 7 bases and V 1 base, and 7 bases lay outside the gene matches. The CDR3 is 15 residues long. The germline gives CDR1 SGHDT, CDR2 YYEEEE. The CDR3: CASSLSPGTGVTQYF. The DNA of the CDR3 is TGTGCCAGCAGCTTGTCCCCCGGGACAGGGGTGACCCAGTACTTC. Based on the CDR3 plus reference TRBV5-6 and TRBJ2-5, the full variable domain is DAGVTQSPTHLIKTRGQQVTLRCSPKSGHDTVSWYQQALGQGPQFIFQYYEEEERQRGNFPDRFSGHQFPNYSSELNVNALLLGDSALYLCASSLSPGTGVTQYFGPGTRLLVL.